Below are 2 T cell receptor beta chains sequenced from a single sample in a study of T cells in localized non-small cell lung cancer. The data were produced by immunoSEQ multiplex PCR, yet TCRdb's version contains in-frame clones alone and is incomplete. The table includes several thousand clones, approximately 15% detected once. The specimen comprised normal lung tissue next to the tumor, sampled before any cancer treatment. All receptors come from a male donor at least 60 years old with stage II squamous cell lung carcinoma.

The CDR3 loop is CASITQGRLDGYTF. In DNA, the CDR3 is TGTGCCAGCATCACACAGGGTAGATTGGATGGCTACACCTTC. The gene calls are TRBV28 and TRBJ1-2, with a possible D match to TRBD1 (6 bases). V was cut by 7 bases and J by 6 bases, with 18 bases left in between. The CDR3 is 14 residues long. Germline-derived CDR1 and CDR2 are MDHEN and SYDVKM.

The chain joins TRBV5-1 to TRBJ2-7; 7 positions match TRBD2. The CDR3 totals 15 residues. From germline, CDR1 is SGHRS and CDR2 YFSETQ. After removal of 4 bases from V and 0 bases from J, the junction contained 7 bases not matched to a gene. The DNA for the CDR3 is TGCGCCAGCAGCCGGGCCGGGACTAACTCCTACGAGCAGTACTTC. Residues: CASSRAGTNSYEQYF.